The clone carrying this T cell receptor (beta chain) was detected a few times. The antigen is not known. Treatment reported: roughly 11-day PBMC culture with coronavirus spike peptide pools or control peptides (ViraFEST assay). Sequenced with the Oncomine TCR Beta short-read assay was DNA taken from cultured CD4+ T cells. A single record per CDR3 protein comes from TCRdb applying MiXCR to the PCR reads. The table has approximately 20,000 distinct CDR3 sequences, approximately 50% seen once. The CDR3 is 13 amino acids. The germline CDR1 and CDR2 sequences are MNHNS and SASEGT. Trimming shortened V by 7 bases and J by 8 bases, and 17 bases separated the two germline ends. The sample comes from a study of vaccination and CD4 T cells after COVID-19. Study-wide context: Six males and four females, two Hispanic, made up the convalescents. Overlapping SARS-CoV-2, HCoV-NL63, HCoV-OC43 and HCoV-229E spike peptides stimulated the cells. Every culture used as a control got a CEFX pool, an HIV-1 Nef pool, or no peptide.

Study outcomes and limitations: Counts of SARS-CoV-2-reactive clonotypes had a median that went from around 20 to 38, a nonsignificant change.

The material sequenced was CD4+ T cells from blood, cultured in vitro. This sequence was found in a human donor who had recovered from COVID-19. V usage is TRBV6-1 and J usage is TRBJ1-2; D not certain. For the CDR3, the DNA is TGTGCCAGCATCGGTATAGCGATTCAGGGCTACACCTTC. Residues: CASIGIAIQGYTF.